This entry lists 12 T cell receptor beta chains sequenced from one sample in a study of technical replicates of blood from four donors. Clones were read by immunoSEQ multiplex PCR, and TCRdb kept only the in-frame ones, dropping some. Of tens of thousands of clones listed, roughly 93% are singletons. Sequencing was performed on T cells isolated from PBMCs. All receptors derive from a human donor in good health.

The CDR3 DNA is TGCGCCAGCAGCCTGTATGCGGGAGGGCCCGGGGAGCTGTTTTTT. It translates to CASSLYAGGPGELFF. The chain employs TRBV10-1 and TRBJ2-2, with TRBD2 matching over 9 bases. Per the germline V gene, CDR1 is WNHNN and CDR2 is SYGVQD (reference sequence). V trimming: 6 bases; J trimming: 6 bases; junction bases outside the gene matches: 8. This CDR3 contains 15 residues.

The chain has TRBV5-4 and TRBJ1-1; 9 bases map to TRBD1. Germline assignment: CDR1 SGHNT and CDR2 YYREEE (reference sequence). This CDR3 has 14 residues. The V segment lost 0 bases and the J segment 4 bases; nucleotides outside the gene matches: 1. CDR3 sequence reads: CASSLEDRGTEAFF. The CDR3 nucleotides read TGTGCCAGCAGCTTGGAGGACAGGGGCACTGAAGCTTTCTTT.

V and J are TRBV6-5 and TRBJ1-4, with D unclear. The CDR3 runs 14 residues. Trimming left V 0 bases short and J 4 bases short, with 6 bases between. CDR1 and CDR2 from the germline V gene are MNHEY and SVGAGI. The CDR3, as DNA: TGTGCCAGCAGTTACTCGAGAAGTAATGAAAAACTGTTTTTT. It codes for CASSYSRSNEKLFF.

This clone was observed once. The chain is built from TRBV12-5 and TRBJ1-1, with 9 positions matching TRBD1. The CDR3 contains 15 residues. The germline gives CDR1 LGHNT, CDR2 FRNRAP. With V trimmed by 6 bases and J by 0 bases, 5 bases remained unmatched. The CDR3 bases are TGTGCTAGTGGGTACAGGGGGCGCCTGAACACTGAAGCTTTCTTT. Translating gives CASGYRGRLNTEAFF.

The chain links TRBV7-6 to TRBJ2-5; tentatively, D is TRBD2 (6 bases). Germline V gives CDR1 SGHVS, CDR2 FNYEAQ. The V end lost 1 base, the J end lost 2 bases, and 20 bases lay between the germline ends. The CDR3 sequence is 18 residues long. The DNA of the CDR3 is TGTGCCAGCAGCTTAGGTACGCGGACTACCTACCGACAAGAGACCCAGTACTTC. It translates to CASSLGTRTTYRQETQYF.

The rearrangement links TRBV28 to TRBJ2-7; 8 nucleotides match TRBD1. J gave up 6 bases and V 6 bases, and 7 bases lay outside the gene matches. Germline values: CDR1 MDHEN, CDR2 SYDVKM. The CDR3 is made up of 13 amino acids. DNA for the CDR3: TGTGCCAGCAGGGTGGACAGGGTGGGCGAGCAGTACTTC. It yields the protein CASRVDRVGEQYF.

The chain carries TRBV5-4 and TRBJ2-2, with TRBD2 matching 8 bases. The CDR3 spans 17 residues. Germline CDR1 reads SGHNT; CDR2 reads YYREEE (reference sequence). Losses at the gene ends were 4 bases for V and 6 bases for J; bases not matched to a gene: 14. The CDR3 DNA reads TGTGCCAGCAGCGGCGCACAACAGCGGGAGACCGCCGGGGAGCTGTTTTTT. Translation gives CASSGAQQRETAGELFF.

V and J are TRBV5-1 and TRBJ1-1, with D hard to call. V lost 2 bases and J lost 5, with 13 bases in between. There are 14 residues in the CDR3. CDR1 and CDR2 from the germline V gene are SGHRS and YFSETQ. CDR3 protein: CASSLWRNWTEAFF. The CDR3, as DNA: TGCGCCAGCAGCTTATGGCGGAATTGGACTGAAGCTTTCTTT.

The chain couples TRBV10-2 to TRBJ1-1; 10 positions agree with TRBD1. Germline V gives CDR1 WSHSY, CDR2 SAAADI. This CDR3 comprises 13 residues. V lost 6 bases, J lost 7 bases, and 5 bases stayed unmatched. The CDR3 is CASRRQGAGEAFF. In DNA form, the CDR3 reads TGCGCCAGCAGAAGACAGGGGGCCGGTGAAGCTTTCTTT.

The V and J genes are TRBV19 and TRBJ2-5; 7 bases match TRBD2. V was clipped by 5 bases and J by 3 bases; unmatched bases: 12. Germline V CDR1 and CDR2: LNHDA, SQIVND (reference sequence). The CDR3 loop spans 16 amino acids. CDR3 in DNA: TGTGCCAGTAGTTCAACCTTACCGGGACTAAAAGAGACCCAGTACTTC. Its translation is CASSSTLPGLKETQYF.

This clone was seen a single time. V gene TRBV4-1 combines with J gene TRBJ2-1, with 7 bases identical to TRBD1. CDR1 and CDR2 from the germline V gene are MGHRA and YSYEKL. The CDR3 contains 13 residues. V lost 4 bases and J lost 10; bases outside the gene matches: 7. CDR3 amino acids: CASSLTTDREQFF. In DNA form, the CDR3 reads TGCGCCAGCAGCCTCACAACGGACAGGGAGCAGTTCTTC.

The chain recombines TRBV6-6 with TRBJ2-5; a weak D match, TRBD2 (7 bases). V was trimmed by 7 bases and J by 9 bases, leaving 21 bases between them. The CDR3 contains 14 residues. Germline-derived CDR1 and CDR2 are MNHNY and SVGAGI (reference sequence). CDR3 bases: TGTGCCAGCATTGAGTCTAGCGGAGCAGGGGCCCAGTACTTC. It codes for CASIESSGAGAQYF.